A selection of T cell receptor beta chains follows, all from one sample in a study of technical replicates of blood from a handful of donors. TCRdb keeps only in-frame clones here, not all; method: immunoSEQ multiplex PCR. The profile shows fewer than 100,000 clones, about nine tenths of them singletons. The sample comprised T cells isolated from PBMCs. The source of these receptors is a human donor in good health. The CDR3 runs from the conserved cysteine through the conserved F or W. Fields, in order: D gene, V gene, clone size, J gene, CDR3 DNA, CDR3 protein. A D gene is named only where the DNA matches it firmly. Expanded clones get a size class; other rows say once, few or many, or leave the size out.

D gene: TRBD1
V gene: TRBV7-9
clone size: few
J gene: TRBJ1-1
CDR3 DNA: TGTGCCAGCAGCCTGAACCTCGTTACAGGGGACACTGAAGCTTTCTTT
CDR3 protein: CASSLNLVTGDTEAFF

D gene: TRBD2
V gene: TRBV6-5
clone size: NA
J gene: TRBJ2-7
CDR3 DNA: TGTGCCAGCAGGTCCGCGGGACTAGAGCACGAGCAGTACTTC
CDR3 protein: CASRSAGLEHEQYF

D gene: NA
V gene: TRBV18
clone size: NA
J gene: TRBJ2-3
CDR3 DNA: TGTGCCAGCTCACCCACAGCCCGAGATACGCAGTATTTT
CDR3 protein: CASSPTARDTQYF

D gene: NA
V gene: TRBV11-3
clone size: NA
J gene: TRBJ1-2
CDR3 DNA: TGTGCCAGCAGCTTATCGGGTAGCTATGGCTACACCTTC
CDR3 protein: CASSLSGSYGYTF

D gene: NA
V gene: TRBV5-4
clone size: NA
J gene: TRBJ1-1
CDR3 DNA: TGTGCCAGCAGCTTGGAATTCTCGAACACTGAAGCTTTCTTT
CDR3 protein: CASSLEFSNTEAFF

D gene: TRBD2
V gene: TRBV9
clone size: NA
J gene: TRBJ2-7
CDR3 DNA: TGTGCCAGCAGCCCAAGAGGTGGGACTAGCGGCAACCGCTACGAGCAGTACTTC
CDR3 protein: CASSPRGGTSGNRYEQYF

D gene: NA
V gene: TRBV27
clone size: NA
J gene: TRBJ2-7
CDR3 DNA: TGTGCCAGCAGTCCCTACCCAGTGGGCGACGAGCAGTACTTC
CDR3 protein: CASSPYPVGDEQYF

D gene: TRBD1
V gene: TRBV4-1
clone size: NA
J gene: TRBJ1-2
CDR3 DNA: TGCGCCAGCAGCCAAGATCCAGGGGGGACCTATGGCTACACCTTC
CDR3 protein: CASSQDPGGTYGYTF

D gene: TRBD2
V gene: TRBV6-5
clone size: NA
J gene: TRBJ2-2
CDR3 DNA: TGTGCCAGCCGCGGTAGCGGGGGAAAGATCGGGGAGCTGTTTTTT
CDR3 protein: CASRGSGGKIGELFF

D gene: NA
V gene: TRBV7-9
clone size: NA
J gene: TRBJ1-2
CDR3 DNA: TGTGCCAGCAGCCGAACAGGGAGGGATGGCTACACCTTC
CDR3 protein: CASSRTGRDGYTF

D gene: TRBD1
V gene: TRBV18
clone size: NA
J gene: TRBJ1-1
CDR3 DNA: TGTGCCAGCTCACTCGGTAGCCCGACAGGGTACACTGAAGCTTTCTTT
CDR3 protein: CASSLGSPTGYTEAFF

D gene: NA
V gene: TRBV2
clone size: NA
J gene: TRBJ2-2
CDR3 DNA: TGTGCCAGCTCCCGCGACAGTTCAAACACCGGGGAGCTGTTTTTT
CDR3 protein: CASSRDSSNTGELFF

D gene: NA
V gene: TRBV27
clone size: once
J gene: TRBJ1-5
CDR3 DNA: TGTGCCAGCAGTTTAGCGGGGGTGTTACAGCCCCAGCATTTT
CDR3 protein: CASSLAGVLQPQHF

D gene: NA
V gene: TRBV6-1
clone size: NA
J gene: TRBJ1-1
CDR3 DNA: TGTGCCAGCAGCGCCATGGGTGAGAGGACTGAAGCTTTCTTT
CDR3 protein: CASSAMGERTEAFF

D gene: NA
V gene: TRBV6-5
clone size: NA
J gene: TRBJ2-3
CDR3 DNA: TGTGCCAGCAGTCACAGGGTCGCAGATACGCAGTATTTT
CDR3 protein: CASSHRVADTQYF

D gene: TRBD1
V gene: TRBV28
clone size: NA
J gene: TRBJ2-7
CDR3 DNA: TGTGCCAGCAGTTTATTGCGTGCCCGACAGGGCCGCACCTACGAGCAGTACTTC
CDR3 protein: CASSLLRARQGRTYEQYF

D gene: TRBD2
V gene: TRBV11-2
clone size: NA
J gene: TRBJ2-1
CDR3 DNA: TGTGCCAGCAGCTTCTGGCGGGAGTATGTAGATGAGCAGTTCTTC
CDR3 protein: CASSFWREYVDEQFF

D gene: TRBD1
V gene: TRBV6-1
clone size: NA
J gene: TRBJ1-5
CDR3 DNA: TGTGCCAGCAGTGAAGCGCGTGAGGGGGCGAACCCCCAGCCCCAGCATTTT
CDR3 protein: CASSEAREGANPQPQHF

D gene: TRBD1
V gene: TRBV5-1
clone size: NA
J gene: TRBJ2-3
CDR3 DNA: TGCGCCAGCAGCCCGGGGACAGGGGGGCCCACGACAGATACGCAGTATTTT
CDR3 protein: CASSPGTGGPTTDTQYF

D gene: NA
V gene: TRBV7-9
clone size: NA
J gene: TRBJ2-2
CDR3 DNA: TGTGCCAGCAGCTTAGGGGGAGCAGACACCGGGGAGCTGTTTTTT
CDR3 protein: CASSLGGADTGELFF

D gene: NA
V gene: TRBV5-1
clone size: NA
J gene: TRBJ2-2
CDR3 DNA: TGCGCCAGCAGCATGAGACGGGGAGACACCGGGGAGCTGTTTTTT
CDR3 protein: CASSMRRGDTGELFF

D gene: TRBD1
V gene: TRBV18
clone size: NA
J gene: TRBJ1-1
CDR3 DNA: TGTGCCAGCTCTTTTGGACAGGGGGATTTGAACACTGAAGCTTTCTTT
CDR3 protein: CASSFGQGDLNTEAFF

D gene: TRBD1
V gene: TRBV5-4
clone size: NA
J gene: TRBJ2-5
CDR3 DNA: TGTGCCAGCACACAGGGGGCGCGGGAGACCCAGTACTTC
CDR3 protein: CASTQGARETQYF

D gene: NA
V gene: TRBV4-1
clone size: NA
J gene: TRBJ2-1
CDR3 DNA: TGCGCCAGCAGCCAAAGAGGAACAGGGAGAGACAATGAGCAGTTCTTC
CDR3 protein: CASSQRGTGRDNEQFF

D gene: TRBD1
V gene: TRBV6-6
clone size: NA
J gene: TRBJ1-2
CDR3 DNA: TGTGCCAGCGATTTTGGGGCAACAGGGGGTCTCGGTGGCTACACCTTC
CDR3 protein: CASDFGATGGLGGYTF

D gene: NA
V gene: TRBV7-9
clone size: NA
J gene: TRBJ2-5
CDR3 DNA: TGTGCCAGCACCTACACCGGGGGGCGCAGGGAGACCCAGTACTTC
CDR3 protein: CASTYTGGRRETQYF

D gene: NA
V gene: TRBV4-1
clone size: NA
J gene: TRBJ2-1
CDR3 DNA: TGCGCCAGCAGCCAAGATACCCGGTACAATGAGCAGTTCTTC
CDR3 protein: CASSQDTRYNEQFF

D gene: TRBD1
V gene: TRBV10-1
clone size: NA
J gene: TRBJ2-1
CDR3 DNA: TGCGCCAGCAGTCCGACAGGGACCACCTACAATGAGCAGTTCTTC
CDR3 protein: CASSPTGTTYNEQFF

D gene: TRBD1
V gene: TRBV2
clone size: NA
J gene: TRBJ2-7
CDR3 DNA: TGTGCCAGCAGGCCGGGACAGGGTGTCGGGGACGAGCAGTACTTC
CDR3 protein: CASRPGQGVGDEQYF

D gene: NA
V gene: TRBV19
clone size: NA
J gene: TRBJ2-2
CDR3 DNA: TGTGCCAGTAGTATTTCTATTGGGGAGCTGTTTTTT
CDR3 protein: CASSISIGELFF

D gene: NA
V gene: TRBV7-9
clone size: NA
J gene: TRBJ1-2
CDR3 DNA: TGTGCCAGCAGATGCTCCCGGGGGGCACCCAAAGACTATGGCTACACCTTC
CDR3 protein: CASRCSRGAPKDYGYTF